The entry below gives a single TCR beta chain sequence along with its context. Its target is not known. The sample belongs to a study of beta chain features in type 1 diabetes. The germline V gene encodes CDR1 SQVTM and CDR2 ANQGSEA. The CDR3 runs to 12 residues. V lost 7 bases to trimming and J lost 4 bases, with 13 bases between them. The investigators reverse transcribed all of the isolated RNA, so they sequenced expressed TCRB transcripts. Only in-frame clones appear in the TCRdb table, and some are missing; sequencing was by immunoSEQ multiplex PCR. The sample includes 40,000 to 65,000 clones, 55% to 70% of them seen just once. Regarding the study as a whole: Type 1 diabetes patients showed a moderate but significant shortening of TCRB CDR3s in all four CD4+ subsets.

On average, the one heparinised blood draw given by each donor was around 110 mL. Sort purity for all populations was recorded as exceeding 98%. The TCR comes from a young woman with type 1 diabetes. The material sequenced was stem cell memory CD4+ T cells from blood. V and J are TRBV29-1 and TRBJ1-1; TRBD1 is a possible D gene (6 bases). The DNA for the CDR3 is TGCAGCGGGGGCAGGGGCTTCACTGAAGCTTTCTTT. Translation gives CSGGRGFTEAFF.